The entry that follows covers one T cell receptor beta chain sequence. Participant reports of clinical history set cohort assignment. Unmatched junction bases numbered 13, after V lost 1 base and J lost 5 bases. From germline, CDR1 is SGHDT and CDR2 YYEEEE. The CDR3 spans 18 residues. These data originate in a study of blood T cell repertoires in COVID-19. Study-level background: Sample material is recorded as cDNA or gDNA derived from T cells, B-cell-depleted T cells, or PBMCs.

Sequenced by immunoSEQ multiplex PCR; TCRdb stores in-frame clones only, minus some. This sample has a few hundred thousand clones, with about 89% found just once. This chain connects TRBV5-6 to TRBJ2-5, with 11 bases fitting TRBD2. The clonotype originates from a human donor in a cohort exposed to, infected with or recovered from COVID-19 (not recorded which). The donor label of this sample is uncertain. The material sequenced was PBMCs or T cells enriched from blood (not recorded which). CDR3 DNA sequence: TGTGCCAGCAGCTTGAAACCTACTAGCGGGGGAGCGCGGGAGACCCAGTACTTC. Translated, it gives CASSLKPTSGGARETQYF.